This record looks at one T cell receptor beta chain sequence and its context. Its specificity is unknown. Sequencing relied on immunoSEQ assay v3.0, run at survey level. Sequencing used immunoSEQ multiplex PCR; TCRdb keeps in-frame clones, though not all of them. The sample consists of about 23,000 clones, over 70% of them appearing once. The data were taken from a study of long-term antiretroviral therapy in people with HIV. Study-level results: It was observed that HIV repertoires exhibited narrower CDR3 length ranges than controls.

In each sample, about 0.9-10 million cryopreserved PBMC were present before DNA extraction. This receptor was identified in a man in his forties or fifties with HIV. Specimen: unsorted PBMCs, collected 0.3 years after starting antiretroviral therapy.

CDR3 sequence: CASSQTSGGETQYF. CDR3 sequence (DNA): TGCGCCAGCAGCCAGACTAGCGGGGGGGAGACCCAGTACTTC. This chain links TRBV4-1 with TRBJ2-5; 13 nucleotides line up with TRBD2. The CDR3 covers 14 residues. Germline values: CDR1 MGHRA, CDR2 YSYEKL. V shed 3 bases and J 5 bases; nucleotides not matched to a gene: 0.